The 31 T cell receptor beta chains below come from one sample, sequenced in a study of identical twins. Each CDR3 protein gets one entry after TCRdb re-called the 5' RACE reads with MiXCR. The sample yields roughly 350,000 distinct CDR3 sequences, around 9% seen once. The sequenced material came from naive T cells sorted from blood. Receptors originate from a woman aged 45 to 65 in good health.

This clonotype showed up many times. The chain joins TRBV24-1 to TRBJ2-7, with TRBD1 matching 8 bases. This CDR3 is 15 amino acids long. The ends lost 3 bases at V and 2 bases at J; junction bases unmatched: 5. In germline, CDR1 is KGHDR, CDR2 SFDVKD. CDR3 nucleotides: TGTGCCACCAGTGATCCCGGGACAGGTGCCTACGAGCAGTACTTC. Amino acid sequence: CATSDPGTGAYEQYF.

This clonotype appeared a few times. This rearrangement joins TRBV20-1 to TRBJ2-1, with D possibly TRBD2 on 6 matching bases. The V end lost 5 bases, the J end lost 0 bases, and 17 bases lay between the germline ends. There are 16 residues in the CDR3. The germline V gene encodes CDR1 DFQATT and CDR2 SNEGSKA (reference sequence). In nucleotides, the CDR3 is TGCAGTGCTCATCCCTCGGGAGCGGGCTCCTACAATGAGCAGTTCTTC. It encodes CSAHPSGAGSYNEQFF.

The chain joins TRBV29-1 to TRBJ2-7; D remains unclear. The germline V and J ends were trimmed by 4 bases and 4 bases, with 20 bases remaining between them. The CDR3 loop spans 15 amino acids. The germline V gene encodes CDR1 SQVTM and CDR2 ANQGSEA. CDR3 sequence: CSVGPQAGVGYEQYF. As DNA, the CDR3 is TGCAGCGTTGGTCCCCAGGCCGGAGTTGGGTACGAGCAGTACTTC.

The DNA for the CDR3 is TGTGCCAGCAGCTTCCCGACTAGCGGGAGGTGGGATGAGCAGTTCTTC. As protein: CASSFPTSGRWDEQFF. The chain combines TRBV7-2 with TRBJ2-1, with 13 positions matching TRBD2. The junction had 7 bases not matched to a gene; V was cut back by 3 bases and J by 8 bases. Germline V gene lookup returns CDR1 SGHTA and CDR2 FQGNSA. There are 16 residues in the CDR3.

This clonotype was recorded many times. V gene TRBV5-1 combines with J gene TRBJ2-2, with D uncertain. The CDR3 consists of 17 residues. The V and J ends lost 5 bases and 0 bases respectively, with 17 bases between them. CDR1 and CDR2 (germline): SGHRS, YFSETQ. In DNA form, the CDR3 reads TGCGCCAGCAGTGGTAGCCGACGGCCGACGAACACCGGGGAGCTGTTTTTT. Residues: CASSGSRRPTNTGELFF.

The V call is TRBV18, the J call TRBJ1-1; D is unresolved. The germline gives CDR1 KGHSH, CDR2 LQKENI. The CDR3 consists of 14 residues. The ends were cut back, 1 base at V and 1 base at J, with 7 bases in the middle. The CDR3 DNA reads as TGTGCCAGCTCACCACAGCAGTCGAACACTGAAGCTTTCTTT. This gives the protein CASSPQQSNTEAFF.

This clonotype was detected ten times or more. This chain connects TRBV5-6 to TRBJ2-5, with 9 bases aligning to TRBD2. This CDR3 has 17 residues. Germline-derived CDR1 and CDR2 are SGHDT and YYEEEE. After removal of 0 bases from V and 2 bases from J, the junction contained 8 bases not matched to a gene. As DNA, the CDR3 is TGTGCCAGCAGCTTGGTGCTAGCGGGGAGCCTGCAAGAGACCCAGTACTTC. It encodes CASSLVLAGSLQETQYF.

The rearrangement joins TRBV20-1 to TRBJ1-1; D not resolved. CDR1 and CDR2 from the germline V gene are DFQATT and SNEGSKA (reference sequence). CDR3 length equals 12 residues. Trimming took 5 bases from V and 2 from J, leaving 9 bases between them. The DNA of the CDR3 is TGCAGTGCTGCGGAGGCCAACACTGAAGCTTTCTTT. Protein product: CSAAEANTEAFF.

The V and J genes are TRBV11-2 and TRBJ2-3; D perhaps matches TRBD2 (6 bases). This CDR3 has 15 residues. The germline V gene encodes CDR1 SGHAT and CDR2 FQNNGV. The germline V and J ends were trimmed by 1 base and 2 bases, with 10 bases remaining between them. CDR3 in DNA: TGTGCCAGCAGCTTAGGAGCGGGTATCACAGATACGCAGTATTTT. The encoded protein is CASSLGAGITDTQYF.

Many counts were recorded for this clonotype. The germline gene is not matched at one end of the junction; a read error may be the cause. V and J are TRBV3-1 and TRBJ2-7, with D unresolved. There are 12 residues in the CDR3. Germline assignment: CDR1 LGHDT and CDR2 YNNKEL (reference sequence). CDR3 residues: CASRQGYNEQYF. CDR3 bases: TGTGCCAGCAGACAAGGGTACAACGAGCAGTACTTC.

Ten or more counts support this clonotype. The chain recombines TRBV20-1 with TRBJ1-5; 7 positions match TRBD1. Germline values: CDR1 DFQATT, CDR2 SNEGSKA (reference sequence). The CDR3 loop spans 16 amino acids. Germline trimming cut 6 bases from V and 6 bases from J; bases unmatched to any gene: 17. The CDR3 nucleotides are TGCAGTGCCCAGGGCAACCCCGGTGGGGACAGTCAGCCCCAGCATTTT. As protein: CSAQGNPGGDSQPQHF.

This clonotype was observed a few times. The genes are TRBV12-3 or TRBV12-4 and TRBJ1-1; tentative D call: TRBD1 (6 bases). The CDR3 consists of 14 residues. V lost 5 bases and J lost 3, with 13 bases in between. The CDR3 reads CASSVQGWHTEAFF. CDR3 coding DNA: TGTGCCAGCAGTGTACAGGGCTGGCACACTGAAGCTTTCTTT.

This clonotype has more than one count but fewer than ten. The genes are TRBV13 and TRBJ1-1; 7 nucleotides agree with TRBD1. The CDR3 has 14 residues. The germline CDR1 and CDR2 sequences are PRHDT and FYEKMQ (reference sequence). V shed 3 bases, J shed 3 bases, and the junction held 4 bases outside the gene matches. As DNA, the CDR3 is TGTGCCAGCAGCTTTTCAGGGGGGGACACTGAAGCTTTCTTT. Its translation is CASSFSGGDTEAFF.

The genes are TRBV7-9 and TRBJ2-1; D possibly corresponds to TRBD2 (5 bases). V was clipped by 2 bases and J by 7 bases, with 15 bases between them. Germline V gene sequence: CDR1 SEHNR, CDR2 FQNEAQ (reference sequence). The CDR3 has 15 amino acids. In DNA, the CDR3 is TGTGCCAGCAGCTTATCGGTGGCCCGGAGGAATGAGCAGTTCTTC. It encodes CASSLSVARRNEQFF. Full variable domain (missing parts from reference TRBV7-9 and TRBJ2-1): DTGVSQNPRHKITKRGQNVTFRCDPISEHNRLYWYRQTLGQGPEFLTYFQNEAQLEKSRLLSDRFSAERPKGSFSTLEIQRTEQGDSAMYLCASSLSVARRNEQFFGPGTRLTVL.

This clonotype was counted ten times or more. The chain employs TRBV27 and TRBJ2-3, with 12 bases that match TRBD2. This CDR3 region has 15 residues. Germline lookup yields CDR1 MNHEY and CDR2 SMNVEV (reference sequence). V lost 6 bases, J lost 4 bases, and 5 bases stayed unmatched. The CDR3 protein is CASSVLAGGADTQYF. The CDR3 bases are TGTGCCAGCAGCGTACTAGCGGGAGGTGCAGATACGCAGTATTTT.

This clonotype was counted only a few times. The rearrangement links TRBV7-8 to TRBJ1-2; tentatively, D is TRBD1 (5 bases). Looked up from germline, CDR1 is SGHVS and CDR2 is FQNEAQ. The CDR3 is 16 amino acids. V lost 4 bases and J lost 3, with 18 bases in between. This chain's CDR3 is CASSSSGIRDDYGYTF. In nucleotides, the CDR3 is TGTGCCAGCAGCTCATCTGGAATCCGGGACGACTATGGCTACACCTTC.

In this sample, this clonotype turned up many times. The chain carries TRBV6-1 and TRBJ1-3, with TRBD1 matching 8 bases. Germline lookup yields CDR1 MNHNS and CDR2 SASEGT. Trimming at V came to 4 bases and at J to 2 bases, leaving 4 bases not matched to a gene. There are 15 residues in the CDR3. The CDR3 DNA sequence: TGTGCCAGCAGTGGACAGGGGTGGACTGGAAACACCATATATTTT. It specifies CASSGQGWTGNTIYF.

The chain recombines TRBV4-1 with TRBJ2-5; 9 bases align to TRBD1. J was trimmed by 2 bases and V by 1 base; bases with no gene match: 5. The germline gives CDR1 MGHRA, CDR2 YSYEKL. The CDR3 runs to 16 residues. CDR3 sequence: CASSQVEGQGQETQYF. In nucleotides, the CDR3 is TGCGCCAGCAGCCAAGTGGAGGGACAGGGTCAAGAGACCCAGTACTTC.

This clonotype was found a few times. The chain recombines TRBV12-3 or TRBV12-4 with TRBJ2-2, with D possibly matching TRBD1 (6 bases). V lost 5 bases and J lost 4, with 11 bases in between. This CDR3 spans 14 amino acids. The CDR3: CASSRQGTTGELFF. In DNA form, the CDR3 reads TGTGCCAGCAGTCGGCAGGGGACCACCGGGGAGCTGTTTTTT.

This clonotype was observed a few times. The chain combines TRBV5-1 with TRBJ1-1; D is perhaps TRBD1 (5 bases). This CDR3 contains 15 residues. The V gene lost 0 bases and the J gene lost 6 bases, with 15 bases spanning the gap. The germline CDR1 and CDR2 sequences are SGHRS and YFSETQ. The CDR3 DNA reads as TGCGCCAGCAGCTTGGGCCAAAGAGGGGCGCCTGAAGCTTTCTTT. It encodes CASSLGQRGAPEAFF.

This clonotype was counted between two and nine times. This chain connects TRBV15 to TRBJ2-1, with D perhaps assigned TRBD1 or TRBD2 (5 bases each). Per germline, CDR1 LNHNV and CDR2 YYDKDF (reference sequence). The CDR3 covers 17 residues. The V and J ends lost 0 bases and 2 bases respectively, with 14 bases between them. The CDR3 sequence: CATSRDLRLGAYNEQFF. The CDR3 DNA follows: TGTGCCACCAGCAGAGATCTCCGTCTGGGGGCCTACAATGAGCAGTTCTTC.

The chain has TRBV29-1 and TRBJ2-3, with 8 bases identical to TRBD2. Germline CDR1 and CDR2: SQVTM and ANQGSEA. The CDR3 runs to 16 residues. V lost 4 bases, J lost 7 bases, and 16 bases stayed unmatched. CDR3 amino acids: CSVALGTSGGPHTQYF. CDR3 coding DNA: TGCAGCGTTGCCCTAGGGACTTCGGGAGGGCCACATACGCAGTATTTT.

This clonotype has a handful of counts. The V gene is TRBV4-1, the J gene TRBJ1-1; D unresolved. The CDR3 loop spans 13 amino acids. Germline V gene sequence: CDR1 MGHRA, CDR2 YSYEKL. The V gene lost 1 base and the J gene lost 8 bases, with 11 bases spanning the gap. CDR3 sequence reads: CASSQGNVGEAFF. The CDR3 region has the DNA TGCGCCAGCAGCCAAGGGAATGTGGGGGAAGCTTTCTTT.

This clonotype was recorded many times. V and J are TRBV19 and TRBJ1-5, with D possibly matching TRBD1 (6 bases). The CDR3 has 14 residues. V lost 3 bases and J lost 5, with 11 bases in between. Germline lookup yields CDR1 LNHDA and CDR2 SQIVND (reference sequence). The CDR3 loop reads CASSIAGGHQPQHF. In DNA form, the CDR3 reads TGTGCCAGTAGTATTGCGGGGGGCCATCAGCCCCAGCATTTT. The full variable domain, completed using reference TRBV19 and TRBJ1-5, is DGGITQSPKYLFRKEGQNVTLSCEQNLNHDAMYWYRQDPGQGLRLIYYSQIVNDFQKGDIAEGYSVSREKKESFPLTVTSAQKNPTAFYLCASSIAGGHQPQHFGDGTRLSIL.

This clonotype was recorded many times. V is TRBV27 and J is TRBJ2-1; no clear D. Trimming stripped 7 bases from V and 2 bases from J, with 15 bases between. The CDR3 totals 15 residues. Looked up from germline, CDR1 is MNHEY and CDR2 is SMNVEV (reference sequence). The CDR3 coding sequence is TGTGCCAGCACCAAGGGTAGTGCCCCCTACAATGAGCAGTTCTTC. The encoded protein is CASTKGSAPYNEQFF.

As concerns this clonotype: This could be a read error, since a much larger clone is one nucleotide away. The chain employs TRBV5-1 and TRBJ2-7; TRBD1 matches at 11 bases. Germline V lookup: CDR1 SGHRS, CDR2 YFSETQ. The CDR3 runs 15 residues. The CDR3 DNA reads as TGCGCCAGCAGCTTGGCCGGACAGGGGGCTTACGACCAGTACTTC. As protein: CASSLAGQGAYDQYF.

This clonotype was seen a few times. The chain recombines TRBV13 with TRBJ2-1, with D perhaps matching TRBD2 (5 bases). Germline V lookup: CDR1 PRHDT, CDR2 FYEKMQ (reference sequence). Trimming took off 0 bases at V and 7 bases at J, with 16 bases between the two ends. The CDR3 length is 16 residues. The CDR3 protein is CASSLGTRSESNEQFF. As DNA, the CDR3 is TGTGCCAGCAGCTTAGGTACTAGAAGTGAGAGTAATGAGCAGTTCTTC. Looking up the rest from reference TRBV13 and TRBJ2-1 gives the full variable domain: AAGVIQSPRHLIKEKRETATLKCYPIPRHDTVYWYQQGPGQDPQFLISFYEKMQSDKGSIPDRFSAQQFSDYHSELNMSSLELGDSALYFCASSLGTRSESNEQFFGPGTRLTVL.

This clonotype was counted a few times. The chain uses TRBV7-3 and TRBJ2-1, with 12 positions matching TRBD2. Germline V gives CDR1 SGHTA, CDR2 FQGTGA. The length of the CDR3 is 16 residues. The ends lost 6 bases at V and 7 bases at J; junction bases unmatched: 10. CDR3 DNA: TGTGCCAGCAGTTATGCCCTAGCGGGAGGGGGAAATGAGCAGTTCTTC. Protein: CASSYALAGGGNEQFF.

The sample holds a few counts of this clonotype. The rearrangement uses TRBV2 and TRBJ2-5, with 10 bases identical to TRBD2. The germline gives CDR1 SNHLY, CDR2 FYNNEI. This CDR3 comprises 16 residues. J gave up 5 bases and V 3 bases, and 9 bases lay outside the gene matches. CDR3 DNA: TGTGCCAGCAGTGATCCCCTAGCGGGAGATGTGGAGACCCAGTACTTC. It is translated as CASSDPLAGDVETQYF.

This clonotype was detected a few times. The gene calls are TRBV20-1 and TRBJ2-1; the match to TRBD2 covers 9 bases. The CDR3 runs 16 residues. Looked up from germline, CDR1 is DFQATT and CDR2 is SNEGSKA (reference sequence). The junction had 8 bases not matched to a gene; V was cut back by 1 base and J by 4 bases. The CDR3 is CSARARREGFYNEQFF. For the CDR3, the DNA is TGCAGTGCTAGAGCTCGGCGGGAGGGGTTTTACAATGAGCAGTTCTTC.

CDR3 bases: TGTGCCAGCAGCACCGACGGACAGGGGAACCATCAGTCCTACGAGCAGTACGTC. This codes for CASSTDGQGNHQSYEQYV. The gene calls are TRBV5-5 and TRBJ2-7; 9 nucleotides agree with TRBD1. The germline CDR1 and CDR2 sequences are SGHKS and YYEKEE (reference sequence). The CDR3 length is 18 residues. The J segment lost 1 base and the V segment lost 4 bases, leaving 15 bases of the junction unmatched.